This record looks at one T cell receptor beta chain sequence and its context. The junction does not match germline at one end; this may be a read error. This sample was included in a study of cytomegalovirus exposure and HLA in healthy donors. PCR involved 60 Vbeta and 13 Jbeta primers. Using immunoSEQ multiplex PCR, the repertoire was profiled, and TCRdb retains in-frame clones only, with some absent. The data contain under 150,000 clones, about 71% of them seen just once; the ten biggest clones take up 2.6%. Sample: PBMCs. The source is a woman aged 60-75 years in good health and CMV-seropositive.

CDR3 sequence: CSSSSEGQSVSEAFF. CDR3 bases: TGTTCCAGCAGTTCGGAGGGACAGTCTGTAAGTGAAGCTTTCTTT. This chain joins TRBV7-9 and TRBJ1-1, with 7 bases aligning to TRBD1. The CDR3 is 15 residues long. Germline CDR1 reads SEHNR; CDR2 reads FQNEAQ (reference sequence).